This entry concerns a single T cell receptor (beta chain). Generated by immunoSEQ multiplex PCR, the TCRdb table keeps only in-frame clones and is missing some. The profile covers 45,000 to 55,000 clones, with approximately 93% appearing a single time and over 8.5% taken by the ten largest. The CDR3 has 16 residues. J gave up 7 bases and V 0 bases, and 12 bases lay outside the gene matches. CDR1 is MNHEY, CDR2 SVGAGI, per germline. The chain couples TRBV6-5 to TRBJ2-7, with 7 bases lining up with TRBD1. This receptor was identified in a man in his forties with rheumatoid arthritis. Input material: PBMCs. The CDR3 region is CASSYSIGSGGREQYF. The CDR3 DNA follows: TGTGCCAGCAGTTACTCGATAGGGTCAGGGGGACGTGAGCAGTACTTC.